These 5 T cell receptor beta chains were all obtained from the same sample, sequenced in a study of blood T cell repertoires in COVID-19. Clones were sequenced by immunoSEQ multiplex PCR, and TCRdb holds only the in-frame ones, with some missing. Of a few hundred thousand clones listed, around 87% are singletons. Source material: peripheral blood. These receptors were taken from a woman aged 45 to 65 with acute or convalescent COVID-19.

The rearrangement uses TRBV9 and TRBJ1-1; 7 bases are a match to TRBD1. J was trimmed by 1 base and V by 3 bases; bases with no gene match: 3. The CDR3 is made up of 14 amino acids. Germline loops: CDR1 SGDLS, CDR2 YYNGEE. CDR3 nucleotides: TGTGCCAGCAGCGGAGGACAGGAGAACACTGAAGCTTTCTTT. Its translation is CASSGGQENTEAFF.

V usage is TRBV6-5 and J usage is TRBJ2-2, with 8 nucleotides matching TRBD2. Germline V gives CDR1 MNHEY, CDR2 SVGAGI. The CDR3 runs 15 residues. The trim removed 0 bases at V and 4 bases at J, leaving 1 base unmatched. The CDR3 here is CASSYSAGGTGELFF. The CDR3 nucleotides are TGTGCCAGCAGTTACTCGGCGGGAGGCACCGGGGAGCTGTTTTTT.

CDR3 residues: CATSDLPTSGSGEQYF. The CDR3 bases are TGTGCCACCAGTGATTTGCCGACTAGCGGGAGCGGCGAGCAGTACTTC. The V call is TRBV24-1, the J call TRBJ2-7; 12 bases agree with TRBD2. The V segment lost 0 bases and the J segment 6 bases; nucleotides outside the gene matches: 5. Germline loops: CDR1 KGHDR, CDR2 SFDVKD. The CDR3 totals 16 residues.

V gene TRBV5-4 combines with J gene TRBJ1-6; TRBD1 agrees at 8 bases. Germline loops: CDR1 SGHNT, CDR2 YYREEE (reference sequence). Trimming removed 4 bases from V and 14 bases from J; junction bases left unmatched: 11. This CDR3 is 14 amino acids long. The CDR3, as DNA: TGTGCCAGCAGCCGGGACAGGAGCCAGGTATCCCTCCACTTT. It translates to CASSRDRSQVSLHF.

J is TRBJ1-5 and V is TRBV7-8; 7 nucleotides align to TRBD1. The CDR3 has 18 residues. V shed 1 base, J shed 0 bases, and the junction held 9 bases outside the gene matches. The germline V gene encodes CDR1 SGHVS and CDR2 FQNEAQ. This CDR3 is CASSLEGAGGGSNQPQHF. In DNA form, the CDR3 reads TGTGCCAGCAGCTTAGAGGGGGCCGGGGGTGGTAGCAATCAGCCCCAGCATTTT.